This T cell receptor (beta chain) emerged from a study of shared clonotypes between healthy human individuals. Remarks on this clone: As yet, its antigen is unknown.

Whole-study results and caveats: Depth of sequencing was expected to influence donor clonotype sharing. Non-shared clonotypes had lower generation probabilities than those shared by all four donors.

Trimming took off 2 bases at V and 5 bases at J, with 12 bases between the two ends. The CDR3 is made up of 14 amino acids. The germline V gene has CDR1 SGHTA and CDR2 FQGNSA. Produced via immunoSEQ multiplex PCR; TCRdb's table is partial and in-frame only. The data show under 750,000 clones, with 72% seen just once and around 1.7% held by the top ten. This clonotype originated in a young woman in good health. Source material: memory CD4+ T cells sorted from blood. The subset: CD45RA-negative fraction. The chain joins TRBV7-2 to TRBJ1-1; D call uncertain. The CDR3 here is CASSLSTGRTEAFF. The CDR3, as DNA: TGTGCCAGCAGCTTATCGACCGGGAGGACTGAAGCTTTCTTT. Filled out from reference TRBV7-2 and TRBJ1-1, the complete variable domain reads GAGVSQSPSNKVTEKGKDVELRCDPISGHTALYWYRQSLGQGLEFLIYFQGNSAPDKSGLPSDRFSAERTGGSVSTLTIQRTQQEDSAVYLCASSLSTGRTEAFFGQGTRLTVV.